Following are 24 T cell receptor beta chains from one sample sequenced in a study of blood T cell repertoires in COVID-19. Generated by immunoSEQ multiplex PCR, the TCRdb table keeps only in-frame clones and is missing some. Among roughly 87,000 clones listed, approximately 83% were seen once. The specimen sequenced was peripheral blood. The receptor source for this set is a woman in her 70s with acute or convalescent COVID-19.

This sequence joins TRBV11-3 and TRBJ1-2; D remains unclear. This CDR3 contains 16 residues. Germline assignment: CDR1 SGHNT and CDR2 YENEEA. V was trimmed by 1 base and J by 2 bases, leaving 14 bases between them. As DNA, the CDR3 is TGTGCCAGCAGCTTAGGTTGGGGAGGTTTAAACTATGGCTACACCTTC. Its translation is CASSLGWGGLNYGYTF. The complete variable domain, with remaining parts taken from reference TRBV11-3 and TRBJ1-2, reads EAGVVQSPRYKIIEKKQPVAFWCNPISGHNTLYWYLQNLGQGPELLIRYENEEAVDDSQLPKDRFSAERLKGVDSTLKIQPAELGDSAVYLCASSLGWGGLNYGYTFGSGTRLTVV.

The chain combines TRBV30 with TRBJ1-6; no definite D call. The V and J ends lost 0 bases and 6 bases respectively, with 15 bases between them. This CDR3 contains 16 residues. CDR1 and CDR2 (germline): GTSNPN, SVGIG (reference sequence). CDR3 residues: CAWSVRVGNFNSPLHF. In DNA, the CDR3 is TGTGCCTGGAGTGTACGGGTAGGAAACTTTAATTCACCCCTCCACTTT.

J is TRBJ1-2 and V is TRBV10-2, with D unclear. Germline assignment: CDR1 WSHSY and CDR2 SAAADI. V was pared by 0 bases and J by 8 bases, with 16 bases between. The length of the CDR3 is 15 residues. The CDR3 bases are TGCGCCAGCAGTGAGTCACCGAGCGGGGTAGGAGGCTACACCTTC. Amino acids: CASSESPSGVGGYTF.

The CDR3 sequence: CATSRTGGIRGGYTF. The CDR3 coding sequence is TGTGCCACCAGCAGAACAGGGGGCATACGCGGTGGCTACACCTTC. The V and J genes are TRBV15 and TRBJ1-2, with 9 bases identical to TRBD1. Trimming at V came to 2 bases and at J to 7 bases, leaving 8 bases not matched to a gene. The CDR3 contains 15 residues. Germline V gene lookup returns CDR1 LNHNV and CDR2 YYDKDF (reference sequence).

This sequence joins TRBV19 and TRBJ1-2; a possible D gene is TRBD1 (6 bases). V lost 4 bases to trimming and J lost 2 bases, with 14 bases between them. The germline CDR1 and CDR2 sequences are LNHDA and SQIVND (reference sequence). This CDR3 region has 15 residues. The CDR3 protein is CASSNTGQNNYGYTF. Written as DNA, the CDR3 is TGTGCCAGTAGTAATACCGGACAGAACAACTATGGCTACACCTTC. The complete variable domain, with remaining parts taken from reference TRBV19 and TRBJ1-2, reads DGGITQSPKYLFRKEGQNVTLSCEQNLNHDAMYWYRQDPGQGLRLIYYSQIVNDFQKGDIAEGYSVSREKKESFPLTVTSAQKNPTAFYLCASSNTGQNNYGYTFGSGTRLTVV.

V is TRBV29-1 and J is TRBJ2-3, with D perhaps matching TRBD2 (6 bases). The V gene lost 1 base and the J gene lost 1 base, with 15 bases spanning the gap. The germline gives CDR1 SQVTM, CDR2 ANQGSEA. The CDR3 contains 16 residues. CDR3 sequence reads: CSVEGGKGLGTDTQYF. The CDR3 DNA reads TGCAGCGTTGAAGGAGGAAAGGGACTCGGCACAGATACGCAGTATTTT.

This clone came up once. This chain joins TRBV5-6 and TRBJ1-2; 10 nucleotides agree with TRBD1. CDR3 size: 17 residues. The germline V gene has CDR1 SGHDT and CDR2 YYEEEE. After removal of 3 bases from V and 3 bases from J, the junction contained 11 bases not matched to a gene. The CDR3 reads CASSSTGGGNDDYGYTF. DNA of the CDR3: TGTGCCAGCAGCTCGACAGGGGGCGGAAATGACGACTATGGCTACACCTTC.

The V gene is TRBV9, the J gene TRBJ2-2, with 8 bases matching TRBD1. The CDR3 has 15 residues. V shed 4 bases, J shed 7 bases, and the junction held 9 bases outside the gene matches. Germline V gene sequence: CDR1 SGDLS, CDR2 YYNGEE. The CDR3: CASSPGQGEGGELFF. CDR3 sequence (DNA): TGTGCCAGCAGCCCCGGACAGGGTGAGGGCGGGGAGCTGTTTTTT.

The V and J genes are TRBV7-9 and TRBJ1-4, with unresolved D. The CDR3 runs 16 residues. The V and J ends lost 0 bases and 0 bases respectively, with 8 bases between them. Looked up from germline, CDR1 is SEHNR and CDR2 is FQNEAQ (reference sequence). CDR3 DNA sequence: TGTGCCAGCAGCTTAGCGCTGCCGGCAACTAATGAAAAACTGTTTTTT. Translated: CASSLALPATNEKLFF. Filled out from reference TRBV7-9 and TRBJ1-4, the complete variable domain reads DTGVSQNPRHKITKRGQNVTFRCDPISEHNRLYWYRQTLGQGPEFLTYFQNEAQLEKSRLLSDRFSAERPKGSFSTLEIQRTEQGDSAMYLCASSLALPATNEKLFFGSGTQLSVL.

The chain uses TRBV5-6 and TRBJ2-3, with TRBD2 as a possible D gene (6 bases). The germline V gene has CDR1 SGHDT and CDR2 YYEEEE. The length of the CDR3 is 14 residues. V was clipped by 6 bases and J by 5 bases, with 16 bases between them. This CDR3 reads CASNPEGGEDTQYF. In DNA form, the CDR3 reads TGTGCCAGCAACCCTGAGGGCGGGGAAGATACGCAGTATTTT. The whole variable domain, filled in from reference TRBV5-6 and TRBJ2-3, reads DAGVTQSPTHLIKTRGQQVTLRCSPKSGHDTVSWYQQALGQGPQFIFQYYEEEERQRGNFPDRFSGHQFPNYSSELNVNALLLGDSALYLCASNPEGGEDTQYFGPGTRLTVL.

The chain recombines TRBV10-1 with TRBJ1-5, with D unresolved. This CDR3 is 14 amino acids long. V gave up 2 bases and J gave up 4 bases, with 9 bases separating them. The germline CDR1 and CDR2 sequences are WNHNN and SYGVQD (reference sequence). CDR3 in DNA: TGCGCCAGCAGTGAGGGGCCGAGTAATCAGCCCCAGCATTTT. Amino acids: CASSEGPSNQPQHF.

Only a few counts were recorded for this clone. The rearrangement joins TRBV7-9 to TRBJ2-3; no reliable D call. The CDR3 has 11 residues. Trimming took off 4 bases at V and 3 bases at J, with 2 bases between the two ends. Germline lookup yields CDR1 SEHNR and CDR2 FQNEAQ (reference sequence). In DNA, the CDR3 is TGTGCCAGCAGCTCAACAGATACGCAGTATTTT. This sequence encodes CASSSTDTQYF. The entire variable domain, with the rest obtained from reference TRBV7-9 and TRBJ2-3, is as follows: DTGVSQNPRHKITKRGQNVTFRCDPISEHNRLYWYRQTLGQGPEFLTYFQNEAQLEKSRLLSDRFSAERPKGSFSTLEIQRTEQGDSAMYLCASSSTDTQYFGPGTRLTVL.

The rearrangement links TRBV18 to TRBJ1-2; TRBD1 aligns across 7 bases. The J segment lost 2 bases and the V segment lost 5 bases, leaving 8 bases of the junction unmatched. The CDR3 consists of 15 residues. Germline CDR1 KGHSH, CDR2 LQKENI. The CDR3 loop reads CASSADREGNYGYTF. DNA for the CDR3: TGTGCCAGCTCAGCAGACAGGGAAGGCAACTATGGCTACACCTTC. The full variable domain, rest sourced from reference TRBV18 and TRBJ1-2, is NAGVMQNPRHLVRRRGQEARLRCSPMKGHSHVYWYRQLPEEGLKFMVYLQKENIIDESGMPKERFSAEFPKEGPSILRIQQVVRGDSAAYFCASSADREGNYGYTFGSGTRLTVV.

In its sample, this clone was seen a few times. J is TRBJ1-2 and V is TRBV7-9, with D possibly matching TRBD1 (6 bases). This CDR3 is built from 13 residues. The germline V gene has CDR1 SEHNR and CDR2 FQNEAQ (reference sequence). V lost 2 bases to trimming and J lost 7 bases, with 11 bases between them. This CDR3 is CASSLLGARGYTF. In DNA form, the CDR3 reads TGTGCCAGCAGCTTACTGGGGGCGCGTGGCTACACCTTC.

This chain uses TRBV30 with TRBJ1-4; the D is unclear. The germline CDR1 and CDR2 sequences are GTSNPN and SVGIG (reference sequence). V gave up 5 bases and J gave up 0 bases, with 10 bases separating them. The CDR3 has 14 amino acids. In DNA, the CDR3 is TGTGCCTGGGGCCTCAGTGCAACTAATGAAAAACTGTTTTTT. Translation gives CAWGLSATNEKLFF.

This clone has only a few counts. The chain recombines TRBV10-1 with TRBJ1-1; no definite D call. Germline V gives CDR1 WNHNN, CDR2 SYGVQD (reference sequence). Trimming left V 9 bases short and J 1 base short, with 12 bases between. This CDR3 comprises 13 residues. The CDR3 sequence is CASSQSKNTEAFF. CDR3 nucleotides: TGCGCCAGTTCACAGAGCAAGAACACTGAAGCTTTCTTT.

The rearrangement uses TRBV24-1 and TRBJ2-1; tentative D call: TRBD2 (7 bases). Per the germline V gene, CDR1 is KGHDR and CDR2 is SFDVKD. V was cut by 4 bases and J by 4 bases, with 16 bases left in between. The CDR3 is 16 amino acids. CDR3 in amino acids: CATSDSRGAQYNEQFF. CDR3 sequence (DNA): TGTGCCACCAGTGACAGTCGGGGGGCCCAATACAATGAGCAGTTCTTC.

This clone occurred many times. J is TRBJ1-5 and V is TRBV10-2, with 9 bases matching TRBD1. After removal of 6 bases from V and 2 bases from J, the junction contained 2 bases not matched to a gene. CDR1 and CDR2 from the germline V gene are WSHSY and SAAADI. CDR3 length: 14 amino acids. The CDR3 is CASRGQGGNQPQHF. The CDR3 coding sequence is TGCGCCAGCAGGGGACAGGGTGGCAATCAGCCCCAGCATTTT.

The chain is built from TRBV6-5 and TRBJ1-6, with TRBD1 identical over 8 bases. The CDR3 is 15 amino acids. V shed 4 bases, J shed 7 bases, and the junction held 6 bases outside the gene matches. Germline-derived CDR1 and CDR2 are MNHEY and SVGAGI. Here the CDR3 reads CASSLGQGFNSPLHF. DNA for the CDR3: TGTGCCAGCAGTTTAGGACAGGGATTCAATTCACCCCTCCACTTT.

This clone was recorded only once. The V gene is TRBV2, the J gene TRBJ1-1; tentatively, D is TRBD1 (5 bases). Germline V gene lookup returns CDR1 SNHLY and CDR2 FYNNEI. CDR3 size: 15 residues. With 6 bases removed from V and 1 base from J, the gap between germline ends came to 15 bases. The CDR3 nucleotides read TGTGCCAGCAGGCTAAGAGATGGACAGAACACTGAAGCTTTCTTT. Translating gives CASRLRDGQNTEAFF.

This sequence joins TRBV11-2 and TRBJ2-7; TRBD1 is a possible D gene (5 bases). Germline loops: CDR1 SGHAT, CDR2 FQNNGV. Trimming stripped 3 bases from V and 0 bases from J, with 21 bases between. The CDR3 spans 18 residues. The CDR3 DNA reads as TGTGCCAGCAGCTTGACAGCCATCAGCCGATTTACCTCCTACGAGCAGTACTTC. Protein sequence: CASSLTAISRFTSYEQYF.

The V and J genes are TRBV5-1 and TRBJ2-2; D is unclear. The CDR3 length is 15 residues. CDR1 is SGHRS and CDR2 is YFSETQ in the germline V gene. Trimming left V 0 bases short and J 5 bases short, with 11 bases between. Here the CDR3 DNA reads TGCGCCAGCAGCTTGGGGTCCCCCGGGACCGGGGAGCTGTTTTTT. Amino acid sequence: CASSLGSPGTGELFF.

The sample holds a few counts of this clone. This chain connects TRBV19 to TRBJ2-7; TRBD1 aligns across 7 bases. CDR3 length: 16 amino acids. Per the germline V gene, CDR1 is LNHDA and CDR2 is SQIVND (reference sequence). V shed 3 bases, J shed 3 bases, and the junction held 11 bases outside the gene matches. CDR3 loop: CASSISGTDNFYEQYF. DNA of the CDR3: TGTGCCAGTAGTATCTCCGGGACAGATAACTTCTACGAGCAGTACTTC.

The chain employs TRBV18 and TRBJ2-1, with a tentative D call TRBD1 (5 bases). V shed 3 bases and J shed 2 bases, with 11 bases lying between them. This CDR3 is built from 15 residues. Germline V CDR1 and CDR2: KGHSH, LQKENI. The CDR3 coding sequence is TGTGCCAGCTCACCCGCTAGGGGCGCCTACAATGAGCAGTTCTTC. Its translation is CASSPARGAYNEQFF.